Sequencing of this T cell receptor beta chain was carried out in a study of Graves' ophthalmopathy and Graves' hyperthyroidism. Notes on this clonotype: Its antigen is not identified.

Amplification from RNA transcripts yielded the TCR beta CDR3 regions. HTBI-primed RT-PCR formed the first round, and a multiplex PCR formed the second. TCRdb re-analysed the multiplex PCR reads in MiXCR, keeping a single row per CDR3 protein. Of some 1.1 million distinct CDR3 sequences in the sample, 35% to 45% were seen once. The CDR3 covers 11 residues. V was pared by 5 bases and J by 11 bases, with 9 bases between. Looked up from germline, CDR1 is SGHAT and CDR2 is FQNNGV. Broader study findings: Sensitivity reached approximately 89% and specificity approximately 81% for a 13-signature model separating ophthalmopathy from stable hyperthyroidism.

What was sequenced was peripheral blood or thyroid tissue (not recorded which). V gene TRBV11-2 combines with J gene TRBJ1-4; D is perhaps TRBD1 (5 bases). This receptor was obtained from an adult man with Graves' hyperthyroidism. CDR3: CASSDSGKLFF. As DNA, the CDR3 is TGTGCCAGCAGCGACAGTGGGAAACTGTTTTTT.